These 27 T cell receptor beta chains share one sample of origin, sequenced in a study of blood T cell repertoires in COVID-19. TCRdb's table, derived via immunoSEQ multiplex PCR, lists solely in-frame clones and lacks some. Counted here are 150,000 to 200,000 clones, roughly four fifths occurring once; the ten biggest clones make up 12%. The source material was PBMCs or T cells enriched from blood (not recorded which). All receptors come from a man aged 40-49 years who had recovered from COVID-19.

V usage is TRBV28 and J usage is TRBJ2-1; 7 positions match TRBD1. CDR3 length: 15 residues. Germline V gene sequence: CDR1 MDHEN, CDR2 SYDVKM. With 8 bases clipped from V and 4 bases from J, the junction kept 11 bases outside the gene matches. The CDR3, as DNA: TGTGCCAGCTTCTCCCCGCAGGGGGTTTACAATGAGCAGTTCTTC. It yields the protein CASFSPQGVYNEQFF. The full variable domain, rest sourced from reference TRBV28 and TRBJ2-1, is DVKVTQSSRYLVKRTGEKVFLECVQDMDHENMFWYRQDPGLGLRLIYFSYDVKMKEKGDIPEGYSVSREKKERFSLILESASTNQTSMYLCASFSPQGVYNEQFFGPGTRLTVL.

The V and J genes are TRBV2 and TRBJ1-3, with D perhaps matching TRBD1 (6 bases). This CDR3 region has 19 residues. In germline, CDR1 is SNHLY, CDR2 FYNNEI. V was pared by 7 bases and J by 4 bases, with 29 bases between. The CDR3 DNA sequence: TGTGCCAGCAAGGTAAACGCCGGGACTACAGGGAATAGAGGAAACACCATATATTTT. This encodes CASKVNAGTTGNRGNTIYF.

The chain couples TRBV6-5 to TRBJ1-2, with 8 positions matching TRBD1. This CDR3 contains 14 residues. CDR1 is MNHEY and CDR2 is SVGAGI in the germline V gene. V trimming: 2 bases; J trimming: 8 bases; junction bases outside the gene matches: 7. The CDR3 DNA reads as TGTGCCAGCAGTTACCAACTGACAGGGGACGGCTACACCTTC. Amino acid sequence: CASSYQLTGDGYTF.

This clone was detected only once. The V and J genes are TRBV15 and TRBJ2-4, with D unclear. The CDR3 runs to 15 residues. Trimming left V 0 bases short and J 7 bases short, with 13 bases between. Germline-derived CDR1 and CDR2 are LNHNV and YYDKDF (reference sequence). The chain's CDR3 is CATSRDRAASNIQYF. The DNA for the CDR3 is TGTGCCACCAGCAGAGATCGTGCGGCCTCCAACATTCAGTACTTC.

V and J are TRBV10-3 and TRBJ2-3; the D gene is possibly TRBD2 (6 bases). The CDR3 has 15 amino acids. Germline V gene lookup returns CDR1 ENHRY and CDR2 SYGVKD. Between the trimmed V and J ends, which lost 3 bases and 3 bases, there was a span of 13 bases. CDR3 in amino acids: CAISETGEETDTQYF. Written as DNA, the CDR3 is TGTGCCATCAGTGAAACGGGAGAAGAAACAGATACGCAGTATTTT.

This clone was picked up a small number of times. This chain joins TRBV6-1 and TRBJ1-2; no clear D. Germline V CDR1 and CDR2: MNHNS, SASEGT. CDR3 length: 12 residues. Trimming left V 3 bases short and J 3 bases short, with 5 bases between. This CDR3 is CASSEQDYGYTF. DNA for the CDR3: TGTGCCAGCAGTGAGCAGGACTATGGCTACACCTTC.

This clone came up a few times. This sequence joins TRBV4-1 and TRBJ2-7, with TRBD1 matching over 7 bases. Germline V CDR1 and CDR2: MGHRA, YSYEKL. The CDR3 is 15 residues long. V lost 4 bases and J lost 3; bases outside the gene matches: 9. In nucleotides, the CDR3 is TGCGCCAGCAGCCCTGTGCCGACAGGGAGCTACGAGCAGTACTTC. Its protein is CASSPVPTGSYEQYF.

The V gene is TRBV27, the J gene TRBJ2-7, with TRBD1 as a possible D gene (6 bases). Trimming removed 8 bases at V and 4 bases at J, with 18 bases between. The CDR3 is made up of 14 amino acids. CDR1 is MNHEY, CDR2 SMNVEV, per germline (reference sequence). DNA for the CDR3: TGTGCCAGCCCGGCGGCCAGGGGTGAGTACGAGCAGTACTTC. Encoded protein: CASPAARGEYEQYF.

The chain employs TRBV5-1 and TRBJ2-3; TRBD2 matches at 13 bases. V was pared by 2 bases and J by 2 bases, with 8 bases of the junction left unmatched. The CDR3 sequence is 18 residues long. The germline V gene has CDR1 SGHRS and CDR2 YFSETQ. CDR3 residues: CASSFTSGRASPTDTQYF. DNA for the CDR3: TGCGCCAGCAGCTTTACTAGCGGGAGGGCCTCACCCACAGATACGCAGTATTTT.

For the CDR3, the DNA is TGTGCCAGCAGCGCGACTAGCGGGAAAGGGAATGAGCAGTTCTTC. Translating it yields CASSATSGKGNEQFF. J is TRBJ2-1 and V is TRBV9; 11 nucleotides align to TRBD2. CDR3 size: 15 residues. After removal of 3 bases from V and 7 bases from J, the junction contained 6 bases not matched to a gene. Germline-derived CDR1 and CDR2 are SGDLS and YYNGEE.

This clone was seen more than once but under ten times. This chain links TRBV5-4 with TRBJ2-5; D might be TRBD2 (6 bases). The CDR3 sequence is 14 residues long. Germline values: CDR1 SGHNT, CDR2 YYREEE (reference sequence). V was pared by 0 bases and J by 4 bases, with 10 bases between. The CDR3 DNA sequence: TGTGCCAGCAGCTTGGGGGGGGTCGGAGAGACCCAGTACTTC. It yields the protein CASSLGGVGETQYF.

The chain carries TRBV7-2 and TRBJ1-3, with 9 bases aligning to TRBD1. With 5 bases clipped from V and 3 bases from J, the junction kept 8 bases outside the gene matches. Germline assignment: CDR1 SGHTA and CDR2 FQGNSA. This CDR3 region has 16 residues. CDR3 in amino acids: CASSHGDRVFGNTIYF. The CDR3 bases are TGTGCCAGCAGCCACGGGGACAGGGTCTTTGGAAACACCATATATTTT.

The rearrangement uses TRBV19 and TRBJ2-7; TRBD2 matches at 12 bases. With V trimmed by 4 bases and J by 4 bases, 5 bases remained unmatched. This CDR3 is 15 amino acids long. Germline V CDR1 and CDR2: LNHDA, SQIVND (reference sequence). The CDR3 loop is CASSTLGTSGYEQYF. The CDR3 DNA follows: TGTGCCAGTAGTACATTAGGGACTAGCGGGTACGAGCAGTACTTC.

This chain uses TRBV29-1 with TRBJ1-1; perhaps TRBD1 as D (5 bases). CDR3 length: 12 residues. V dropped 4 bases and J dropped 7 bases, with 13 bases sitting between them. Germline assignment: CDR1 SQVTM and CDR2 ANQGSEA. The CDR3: CSVVGGDLEAFF. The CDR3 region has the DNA TGCAGCGTTGTGGGGGGGGACCTTGAAGCTTTCTTT.

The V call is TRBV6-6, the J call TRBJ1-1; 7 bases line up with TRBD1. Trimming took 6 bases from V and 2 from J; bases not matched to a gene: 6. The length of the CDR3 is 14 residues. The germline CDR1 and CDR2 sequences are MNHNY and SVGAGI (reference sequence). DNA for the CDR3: TGTGCCAGCAGCTTAACAGGGGCCAACACTGAAGCTTTCTTT. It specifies CASSLTGANTEAFF.

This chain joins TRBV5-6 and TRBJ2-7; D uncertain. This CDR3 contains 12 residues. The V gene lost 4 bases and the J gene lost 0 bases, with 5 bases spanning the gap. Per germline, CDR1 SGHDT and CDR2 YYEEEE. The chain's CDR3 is CASSPSSYEQYF. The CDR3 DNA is TGTGCCAGCAGCCCCAGCTCCTACGAGCAGTACTTC.

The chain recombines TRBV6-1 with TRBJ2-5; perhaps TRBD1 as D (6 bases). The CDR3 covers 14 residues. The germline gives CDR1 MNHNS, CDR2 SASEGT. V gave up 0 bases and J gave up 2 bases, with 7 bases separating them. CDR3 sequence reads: CASSEAQGQETQYF. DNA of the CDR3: TGTGCCAGCAGTGAAGCGCAGGGGCAAGAGACCCAGTACTTC.

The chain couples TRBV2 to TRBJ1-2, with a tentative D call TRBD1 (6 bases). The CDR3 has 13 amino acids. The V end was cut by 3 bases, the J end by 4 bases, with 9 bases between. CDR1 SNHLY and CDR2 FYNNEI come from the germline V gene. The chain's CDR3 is CASSEDSTYGYTF. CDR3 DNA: TGTGCCAGCAGTGAGGACAGCACCTATGGCTACACCTTC.

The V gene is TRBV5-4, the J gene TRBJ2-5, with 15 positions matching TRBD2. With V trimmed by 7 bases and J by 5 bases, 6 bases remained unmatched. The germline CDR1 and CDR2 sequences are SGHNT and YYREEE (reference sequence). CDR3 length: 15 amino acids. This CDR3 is CASRTSGRAWETQYF. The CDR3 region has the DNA TGTGCCAGCCGGACTAGCGGGAGGGCCTGGGAGACCCAGTACTTC.

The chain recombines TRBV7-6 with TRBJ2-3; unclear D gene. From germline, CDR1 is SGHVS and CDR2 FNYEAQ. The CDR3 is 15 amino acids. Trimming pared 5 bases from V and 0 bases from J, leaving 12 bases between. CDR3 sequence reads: CASSPRPSSTDTQYF. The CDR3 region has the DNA TGTGCCAGCAGCCCTAGGCCCTCTAGCACAGATACGCAGTATTTT.

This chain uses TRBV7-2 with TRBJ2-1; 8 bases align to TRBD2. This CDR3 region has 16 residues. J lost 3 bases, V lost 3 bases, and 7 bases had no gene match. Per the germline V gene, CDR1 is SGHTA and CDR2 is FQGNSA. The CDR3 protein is CASSFAGTSIYNEQFF. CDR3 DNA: TGTGCCAGCAGCTTCGCCGGGACTAGTATCTACAATGAGCAGTTCTTC.

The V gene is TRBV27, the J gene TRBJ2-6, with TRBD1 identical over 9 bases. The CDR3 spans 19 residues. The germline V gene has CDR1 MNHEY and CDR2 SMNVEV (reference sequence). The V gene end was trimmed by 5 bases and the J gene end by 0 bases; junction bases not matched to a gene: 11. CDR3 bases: TGTGCCAGCAGTGCGACAGGGGGAAGGGACCCCTCTGGGGCCAACGTCCTGACTTTC. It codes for CASSATGGRDPSGANVLTF.

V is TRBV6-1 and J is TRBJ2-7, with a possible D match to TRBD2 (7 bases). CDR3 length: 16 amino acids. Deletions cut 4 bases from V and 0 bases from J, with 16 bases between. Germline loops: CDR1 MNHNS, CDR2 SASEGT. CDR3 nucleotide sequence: TGTGCCAGCAGTGCCGCGGGGGCCGCTTACTCCTACGAGCAGTACGTC. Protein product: CASSAAGAAYSYEQYV.

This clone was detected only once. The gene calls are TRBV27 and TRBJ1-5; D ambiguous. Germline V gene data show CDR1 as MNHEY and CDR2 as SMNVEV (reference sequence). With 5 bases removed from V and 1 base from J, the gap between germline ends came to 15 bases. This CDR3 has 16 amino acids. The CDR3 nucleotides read TGTGCCAGCAGTCCCTATTCGGGTTTAAGCAATCAGCCCCAGCATTTT. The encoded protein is CASSPYSGLSNQPQHF.

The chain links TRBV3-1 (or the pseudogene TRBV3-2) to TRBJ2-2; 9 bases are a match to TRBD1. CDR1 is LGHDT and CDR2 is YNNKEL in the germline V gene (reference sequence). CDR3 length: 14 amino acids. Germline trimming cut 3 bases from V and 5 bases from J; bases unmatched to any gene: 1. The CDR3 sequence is CASSQDRGTGELFF. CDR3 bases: TGTGCCAGCAGCCAGGACAGGGGTACCGGGGAGCTGTTTTTT.

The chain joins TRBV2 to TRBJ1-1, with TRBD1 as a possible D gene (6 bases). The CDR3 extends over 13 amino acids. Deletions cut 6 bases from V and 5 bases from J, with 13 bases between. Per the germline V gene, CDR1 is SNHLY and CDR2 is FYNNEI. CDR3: CASRLQGPTEAFF. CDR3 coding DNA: TGTGCCAGCAGGTTACAGGGTCCAACTGAAGCTTTCTTT.

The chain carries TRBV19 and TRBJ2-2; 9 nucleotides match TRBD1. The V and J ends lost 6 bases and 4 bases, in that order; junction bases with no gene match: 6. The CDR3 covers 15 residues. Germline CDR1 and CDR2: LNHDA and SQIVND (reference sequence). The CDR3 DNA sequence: TGTGCCAGTAGGGTGGGACAGGGAGTCACCGGGGAGCTGTTTTTT. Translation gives CASRVGQGVTGELFF.